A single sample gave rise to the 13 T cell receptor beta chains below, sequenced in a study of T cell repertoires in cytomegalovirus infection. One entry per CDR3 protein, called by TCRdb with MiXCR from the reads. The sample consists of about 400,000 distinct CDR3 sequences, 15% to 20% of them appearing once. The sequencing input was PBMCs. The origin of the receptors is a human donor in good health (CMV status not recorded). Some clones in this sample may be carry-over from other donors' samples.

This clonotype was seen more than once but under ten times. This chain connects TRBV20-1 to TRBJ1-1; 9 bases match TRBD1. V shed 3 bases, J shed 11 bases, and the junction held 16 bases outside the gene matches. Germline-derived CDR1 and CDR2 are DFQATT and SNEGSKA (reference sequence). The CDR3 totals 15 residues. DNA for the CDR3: TGCAGTGCTAGCCCGGCGGGGACAGGGTTGGTACGGGCTTTCTTT. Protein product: CSASPAGTGLVRAFF.

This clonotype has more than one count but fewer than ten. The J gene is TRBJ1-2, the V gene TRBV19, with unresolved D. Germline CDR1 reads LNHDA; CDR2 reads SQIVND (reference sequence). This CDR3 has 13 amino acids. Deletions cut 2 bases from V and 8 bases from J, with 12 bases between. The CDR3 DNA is TGTGCCAGTAGTATAAGGACCCGGCGCGGCTACACCTTC. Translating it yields CASSIRTRRGYTF.

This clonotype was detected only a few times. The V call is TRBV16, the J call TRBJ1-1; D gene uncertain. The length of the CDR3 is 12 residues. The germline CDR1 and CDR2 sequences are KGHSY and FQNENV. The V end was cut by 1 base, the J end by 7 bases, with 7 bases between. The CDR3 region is CASSQFLDEAFF. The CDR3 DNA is TGTGCCAGCAGCCAATTTCTGGATGAAGCTTTCTTT.

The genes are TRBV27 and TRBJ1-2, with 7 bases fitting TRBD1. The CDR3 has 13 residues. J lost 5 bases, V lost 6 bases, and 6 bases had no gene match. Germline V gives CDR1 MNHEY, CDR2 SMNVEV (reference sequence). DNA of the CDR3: TGTGCCAGCAGAGGGGGCGCTTGGTATGGCTACACCTTC. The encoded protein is CASRGGAWYGYTF.

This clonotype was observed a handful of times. This chain's CDR3 is CATSRDRWNTGELFF. In DNA, the CDR3 is TGTGCCACCAGCAGGGACAGGTGGAACACCGGGGAGCTGTTTTTT. The V gene is TRBV15, the J gene TRBJ2-2; TRBD1 matches at 7 bases. CDR1 and CDR2 from the germline V gene are LNHNV and YYDKDF (reference sequence). This CDR3 has 15 residues. Trimming cost V 3 bases and J 1 base; bases outside gene matches: 2.

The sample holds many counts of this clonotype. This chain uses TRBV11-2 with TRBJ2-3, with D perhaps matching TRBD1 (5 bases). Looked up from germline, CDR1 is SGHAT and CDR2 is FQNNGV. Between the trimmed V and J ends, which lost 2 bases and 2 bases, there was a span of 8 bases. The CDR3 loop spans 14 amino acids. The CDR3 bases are TGTGCCAGCAGCTTAAGGGGCGTCACAGATACGCAGTATTTT. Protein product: CASSLRGVTDTQYF. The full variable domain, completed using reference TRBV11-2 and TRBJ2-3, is EAGVAQSPRYKIIEKRQSVAFWCNPISGHATLYWYQQILGQGPKLLIQFQNNGVVDDSQLPKDRFSAERLKGVDSTLKIQPAKLEDSAVYLCASSLRGVTDTQYFGPGTRLTVL.

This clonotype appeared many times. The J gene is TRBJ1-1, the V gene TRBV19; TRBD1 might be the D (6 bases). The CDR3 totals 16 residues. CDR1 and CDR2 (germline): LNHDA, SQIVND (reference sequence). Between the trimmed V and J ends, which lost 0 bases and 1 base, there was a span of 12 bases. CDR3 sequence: CASSIDRGTGNTEAFF. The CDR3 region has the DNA TGTGCCAGTAGTATAGACAGGGGAACTGGGAACACTGAAGCTTTCTTT.

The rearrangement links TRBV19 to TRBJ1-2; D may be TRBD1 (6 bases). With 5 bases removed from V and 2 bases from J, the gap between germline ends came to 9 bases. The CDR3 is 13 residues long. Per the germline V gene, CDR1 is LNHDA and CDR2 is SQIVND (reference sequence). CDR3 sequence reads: CASSQGTNYGYTF. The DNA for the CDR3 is TGTGCCAGTAGTCAGGGGACCAACTATGGCTACACCTTC.

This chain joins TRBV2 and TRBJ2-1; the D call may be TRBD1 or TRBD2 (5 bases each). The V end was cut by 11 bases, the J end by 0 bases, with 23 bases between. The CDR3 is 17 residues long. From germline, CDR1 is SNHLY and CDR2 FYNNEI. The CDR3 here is CAARGSDDSSSYNEQFF. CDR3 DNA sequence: TGTGCCGCGAGGGGTAGCGATGACTCAAGCTCCTACAATGAGCAGTTCTTC.

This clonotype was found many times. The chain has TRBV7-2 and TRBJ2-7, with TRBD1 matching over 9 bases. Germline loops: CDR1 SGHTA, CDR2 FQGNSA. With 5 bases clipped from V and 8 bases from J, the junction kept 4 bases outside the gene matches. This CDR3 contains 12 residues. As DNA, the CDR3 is TGTGCCAGCAGCCCGGACAGGGGAAAGCAGTACTTC. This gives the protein CASSPDRGKQYF.

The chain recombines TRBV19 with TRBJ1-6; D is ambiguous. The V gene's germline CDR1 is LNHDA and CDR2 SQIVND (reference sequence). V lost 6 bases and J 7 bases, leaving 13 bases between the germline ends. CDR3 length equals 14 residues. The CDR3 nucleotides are TGTGCCAGTAGCCCGACATTGGGAAATTCACCCCTCCACTTT. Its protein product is CASSPTLGNSPLHF.

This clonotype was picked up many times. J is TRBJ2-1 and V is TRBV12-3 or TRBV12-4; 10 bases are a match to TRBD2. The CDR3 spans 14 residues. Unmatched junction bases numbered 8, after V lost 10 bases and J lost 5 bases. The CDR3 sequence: CATTSGRANNEQFF. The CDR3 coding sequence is TGTGCCACCACGAGCGGGAGGGCCAACAATGAGCAGTTCTTC.

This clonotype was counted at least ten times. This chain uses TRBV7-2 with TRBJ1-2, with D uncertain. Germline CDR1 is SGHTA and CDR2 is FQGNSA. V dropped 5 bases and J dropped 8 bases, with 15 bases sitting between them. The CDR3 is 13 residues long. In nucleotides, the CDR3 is TGTGCCAGCAGCCCTGGGCCCACTAGGGGCTACACCTTC. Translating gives CASSPGPTRGYTF.